This T cell receptor (beta chain) was observed in a study of neurological immune-mediated disorders. General study findings and limits: The highest TCR clonal expansion occurred in HTLV-1-associated myelopathy; multiple sclerosis fell below healthy controls. Phylogenetic grouping assigned the repertoires of 18 of 34 multiple sclerosis patients to a single related-CDR3 cluster, representing a possible signature. The authors found no clinical or MRI feature associated with the multiple sclerosis repertoire cluster.

This CDR3 is 15 amino acids long. The germline V gene encodes CDR1 MDHEN and CDR2 SYDVKM. V shed 1 base, J shed 2 bases, and the junction held 0 bases outside the gene matches. This clonotype was recorded many times. The antigen is unknown. The authors produced cDNA by 5'RACE using 10-nucleotide random UMIs. MiXCR was run by TCRdb on the 5' RACE reads, yielding one entry per CDR3 protein. The sample has tens of thousands of distinct CDR3 sequences; 3.5% are singletons. The rearrangement uses TRBV28 and TRBJ1-3, with 9 bases identical to TRBD1. This TCR was sampled from a woman aged 45-65 years with multiple sclerosis. The sequenced sample was PBMCs. CDR3 sequence reads: CASSLYRGPGNTIYF. In DNA form, the CDR3 reads TGTGCCAGCAGTTTATACAGGGGGCCTGGAAACACCATATATTTT.